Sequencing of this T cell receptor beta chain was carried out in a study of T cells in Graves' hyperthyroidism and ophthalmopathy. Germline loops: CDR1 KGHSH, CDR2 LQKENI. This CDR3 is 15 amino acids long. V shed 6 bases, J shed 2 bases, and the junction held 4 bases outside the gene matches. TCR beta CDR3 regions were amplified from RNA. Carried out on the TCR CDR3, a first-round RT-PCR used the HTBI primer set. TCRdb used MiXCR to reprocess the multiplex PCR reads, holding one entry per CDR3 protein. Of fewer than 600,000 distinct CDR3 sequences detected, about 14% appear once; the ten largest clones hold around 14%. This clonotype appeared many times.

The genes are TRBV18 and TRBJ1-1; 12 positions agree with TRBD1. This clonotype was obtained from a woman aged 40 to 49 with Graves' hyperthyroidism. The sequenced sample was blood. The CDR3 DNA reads TGTGCCAGCTCGGGGACAGGGGGCGCAAACACTGAAGCTTTCTTT. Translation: CASSGTGGANTEAFF.